Below are 30 T cell receptor beta chains sequenced from a single sample in a study of blood T cells in healthy people across ages. A second PCR, run for roughly 7 to 12 cycles, used a sample-barcoded 5' primer plus a J-beta primer mix. TCRdb analysed the 5' RACE reads with MiXCR anew, one entry per CDR3 protein. The table lists approximately 730,000 distinct CDR3 sequences, 40% to 45% of them singletons, with 20% to 25% in the top ten. Sequenced sample: blood. The receptors come from a woman between 55 and 75 years old in good health.

This clonotype was picked up a small number of times. The chain is built from TRBV5-6 and TRBJ1-2; 9 bases are a match to TRBD1. The CDR3 spans 17 residues. V lost 3 bases to trimming and J lost 2 bases; unmatched junction nucleotides: 11. The V gene's germline CDR1 is SGHDT and CDR2 YYEEEE. CDR3: CASSSAGQGSRNYGYTF. Here the CDR3 DNA reads TGTGCCAGCAGCTCAGCTGGACAGGGGTCCCGGAACTATGGCTACACCTTC. The whole variable domain, remainder taken from reference TRBV5-6 and TRBJ1-2, is DAGVTQSPTHLIKTRGQQVTLRCSPKSGHDTVSWYQQALGQGPQFIFQYYEEEERQRGNFPDRFSGHQFPNYSSELNVNALLLGDSALYLCASSSAGQGSRNYGYTFGSGTRLTVV.

V usage is TRBV6-2 or TRBV6-3 and J usage is TRBJ2-7, with D uncertain. The CDR3 totals 14 residues. Trimming stripped 6 bases from V and 2 bases from J, with 14 bases between. Germline V lookup: CDR1 MNHEY, CDR2 SVGEGT. The CDR3 sequence is CASSITGTPYEQYF. In DNA form, the CDR3 reads TGTGCCAGCAGCATAACCGGCACACCCTACGAGCAGTACTTC.

DNA for the CDR3: TGTGCCAGCAGCCAAACCCCCTCCGGGACAGGGGGCAATGAGCAGTTCTTC. It specifies CASSQTPSGTGGNEQFF. The chain has TRBV6-2 or TRBV6-3 and TRBJ2-1; TRBD1 matches at 11 bases. In germline, CDR1 is MNHEY, CDR2 SVGEGT. V lost 6 bases to trimming and J lost 6 bases; unmatched junction nucleotides: 13. The CDR3 contains 17 residues.

This clonotype has more than one count but fewer than ten. The chain carries TRBV3-1 and TRBJ2-7, with D uncertain. The assigned J gene may be wrong: the sequence end matches TRBJ2-5 better. The CDR3 runs 16 residues. Per germline, CDR1 LGHDT and CDR2 YNNKEL (reference sequence). In DNA, the CDR3 is TGTGCCAGCAGCCAACACAGATCAATTGGAAGGGAGACCCAGTACTTC. Its protein product is CASSQHRSIGRETQYF.

This clonotype was observed a handful of times. The CDR3 DNA reads TGCAGTGCTAGAGATGACCGGACGGCTACTGAAGCTTTCTTT. Its protein is CSARDDRTATEAFF. The rearrangement links TRBV20-1 to TRBJ1-1; unclear D gene. Germline V gives CDR1 DFQATT, CDR2 SNEGSKA (reference sequence). The CDR3 spans 14 residues. Trimming removed 0 bases at V and 5 bases at J, with 13 bases between.

The gene calls are TRBV5-1 and TRBJ2-5; 9 bases map to TRBD2. The V gene's germline CDR1 is SGHRS and CDR2 YFSETQ. This CDR3 has 18 residues. Trimming took 0 bases from V and 5 from J; bases not matched to a gene: 14. DNA for the CDR3: TGCGCCAGCAGCTTGGCCTCGTTAGGGCTAGCGGGAATGGAGACCCAGTACTTC. Amino acid sequence: CASSLASLGLAGMETQYF. The whole variable domain, remainder taken from reference TRBV5-1 and TRBJ2-5, is KAGVTQTPRYLIKTRGQQVTLSCSPISGHRSVSWYQQTPGQGLQFLFEYFSETQRNKGNFPGRFSGRQFSNSRSEMNVSTLELGDSALYLCASSLASLGLAGMETQYFGPGTRLLVL.

This clonotype occurred a few times. V and J are TRBV6-5 and TRBJ2-1; 10 nucleotides agree with TRBD2. V dropped 4 bases and J dropped 4; count of bases not matched to a gene: 7. The germline V gene encodes CDR1 MNHEY and CDR2 SVGAGI. The length of the CDR3 is 16 residues. The CDR3: CASSSLTSGAYNEQFF. CDR3 DNA sequence: TGTGCCAGCAGTTCCCTTACTAGCGGGGCTTACAATGAGCAGTTCTTC.

The rearrangement joins TRBV20-1 to TRBJ1-6; D gene unclear. Germline V CDR1 and CDR2: DFQATT, SNEGSKA (reference sequence). V was cut by 5 bases and J by 10 bases, with 15 bases left in between. The CDR3 runs 13 residues. CDR3 protein: CSARGGERSPLHF. The CDR3 bases are TGCAGTGCTCGTGGCGGGGAGAGGTCACCCCTCCACTTT.

The V call is TRBV11-1, the J call TRBJ1-5, with TRBD1 matching over 7 bases. V gave up 5 bases and J gave up 7 bases; unmatched junction bases: 5. The CDR3 is 13 residues long. Germline V gene lookup returns CDR1 SGHAT and CDR2 FQDESV (reference sequence). CDR3 coding DNA: TGTGCCAGCAGCCCAAACAGGGGACAGCCCCAGCATTTT. Encoded protein: CASSPNRGQPQHF. The whole variable domain, remainder taken from reference TRBV11-1 and TRBJ1-5, is EAEVAQSPRYKITEKSQAVAFWCDPISGHATLYWYRQILGQGPELLVQFQDESVVDDSQLPKDRFSAERLKGVDSTLKIQPAELGDSAMYLCASSPNRGQPQHFGDGTRLSIL.

The chain carries TRBV11-2 and TRBJ2-2; 11 bases match TRBD2. This CDR3 region has 16 residues. CDR1 and CDR2 (germline): SGHAT, FQNNGV. J gave up 6 bases and V 6 bases, and 9 bases lay outside the gene matches. The CDR3 sequence: CASRPLAGEAAGELFF. For the CDR3, the DNA is TGTGCCAGCAGGCCACTAGCGGGAGAGGCCGCCGGGGAGCTGTTTTTT.

This clonotype appeared a few times. The V gene is TRBV20-1, the J gene TRBJ2-3, with 11 bases aligning to TRBD2. J lost 2 bases, V lost 0 bases, and 4 bases had no gene match. CDR1 is DFQATT and CDR2 is SNEGSKA in the germline V gene (reference sequence). The CDR3 extends over 16 amino acids. CDR3 protein: CSARDPSGGFTDTQYF. The CDR3 nucleotides are TGCAGTGCTAGAGACCCTAGCGGGGGGTTCACAGATACGCAGTATTTT.

J is TRBJ2-5 and V is TRBV6-5; D is unclear. The ends were cut back, 7 bases at V and 11 bases at J, with 26 bases in the middle. The CDR3 runs to 15 residues. Per the germline V gene, CDR1 is MNHEY and CDR2 is SVGAGI. Here the CDR3 DNA reads TGTGCCAGCACTCGGTACTATCATGGGGTCAATGAGCAGTACTTC. Amino acid sequence: CASTRYYHGVNEQYF.

The chain couples TRBV4-2 to TRBJ1-1; D call uncertain. V lost 1 base, J lost 2 bases, and 11 bases lay in between. The CDR3 consists of 15 residues. Germline V CDR1 and CDR2: LGHNA, YNFKEQ. The CDR3 coding sequence is TGTGCCAGCAGCCAAGGGGAGAGTTCAAACACTGAAGCTTTCTTT. Amino acids: CASSQGESSNTEAFF.

The chain links TRBV29-1 to TRBJ1-5, with 7 bases identical to TRBD1. Germline lookup yields CDR1 SQVTM and CDR2 ANQGSEA. V was clipped by 7 bases and J by 3 bases; unmatched bases: 6. This CDR3 contains 13 residues. The CDR3 sequence: CSARTGDNQPQHF. CDR3 in DNA: TGCAGCGCCCGGACAGGCGACAATCAGCCCCAGCATTTT.

V usage is TRBV11-1 and J usage is TRBJ2-5, with TRBD1 identical over 10 bases. Per the germline V gene, CDR1 is SGHAT and CDR2 is FQDESV (reference sequence). The length of the CDR3 is 16 residues. Trimming took 0 bases from V and 5 from J; bases not matched to a gene: 6. The DNA of the CDR3 is TGTGCCAGCAGCTTAGCGACCGGGACAGGGGATGAGACCCAGTACTTC. Translated: CASSLATGTGDETQYF.

V and J are TRBV6-1 and TRBJ1-6, with TRBD1 as a possible D gene (6 bases). Per germline, CDR1 MNHNS and CDR2 SASEGT. CDR3 length: 17 residues. Trimming took off 5 bases at V and 6 bases at J, with 20 bases between the two ends. CDR3 DNA sequence: TGTGCCAGCAGTCGAGGGAGTCAACAGGGTACTAATTCACCCCTCCACTTT. It specifies CASSRGSQQGTNSPLHF.

The V call is TRBV6-5, the J call TRBJ1-2, with D possibly matching TRBD1 (5 bases). The germline V gene has CDR1 MNHEY and CDR2 SVGAGI. V shed 6 bases and J shed 4 bases, with 9 bases lying between them. CDR3 length equals 12 residues. The CDR3 here is CASSRQPYGYTF. CDR3 bases: TGTGCCAGCAGCAGACAGCCCTATGGCTACACCTTC.

This clonotype was detected ten times or more. The gene calls are TRBV9 and TRBJ1-2; D is unresolved. The CDR3 is 12 amino acids. V shed 3 bases and J shed 2 bases, with 5 bases lying between them. In germline, CDR1 is SGDLS, CDR2 YYNGEE. The CDR3 here is CASSAGNYGYTF. Here the CDR3 DNA reads TGTGCCAGCAGCGCGGGAAACTATGGCTACACCTTC. The variable domain in full, completed from reference TRBV9 and TRBJ1-2, reads DSGVTQTPKHLITATGQRVTLRCSPRSGDLSVYWYQQSLDQGLQFLIQYYNGEERAKGNILERFSAQQFPDLHSELNLSSLELGDSALYFCASSAGNYGYTFGSGTRLTVV.

Points on this clonotype: A read error may produce the germline difference seen at one junction end. V gene TRBV25-1 combines with J gene TRBJ1-6; D is possibly TRBD1 (6 bases). Germline V gene lookup returns CDR1 MGHDK and CDR2 SYGVNS. This CDR3 contains 18 residues. The CDR3 region has the DNA TGTGCCAGCAGTGAATATTCAGGGGTTAGCTCCTATAATTCACCCCCCCACTTT. It translates to CASSEYSGVSSYNSPPHF.

The sample holds a few counts of this clonotype. This chain links TRBV6-2 or TRBV6-3 with TRBJ2-3; TRBD2 agrees at 7 bases. The CDR3 length is 19 residues. Trimming took 6 bases from V and 3 from J; bases not matched to a gene: 21. Germline V CDR1 and CDR2: MNHEY, SVGEGT. The CDR3 sequence: CASRSGTNVIWFRTDTQYF. The CDR3 DNA is TGTGCCAGCAGGTCCGGGACTAACGTAATTTGGTTTCGGACAGATACGCAGTATTTT.

This clonotype was detected only a few times. This chain joins TRBV5-1 and TRBJ1-1; TRBD1 might be the D (6 bases). Trimming shortened V by 3 bases and J by 1 base, and 13 bases separated the two germline ends. The CDR3 runs to 15 residues. CDR1 is SGHRS, CDR2 YFSETQ, per germline. The CDR3 here is CASSWGGGTNTEAFF. CDR3 coding DNA: TGCGCCAGCAGCTGGGGAGGGGGAACGAACACTGAAGCTTTCTTT. Supplemented by reference TRBV5-1 and TRBJ1-1, the full variable domain reads KAGVTQTPRYLIKTRGQQVTLSCSPISGHRSVSWYQQTPGQGLQFLFEYFSETQRNKGNFPGRFSGRQFSNSRSEMNVSTLELGDSALYLCASSWGGGTNTEAFFGQGTRLTVV.

This clonotype came up once. The gene calls are TRBV27 and TRBJ1-4; no clear D gene. Germline V CDR1 and CDR2: MNHEY, SMNVEV (reference sequence). V lost 3 bases and J 7 bases, leaving 12 bases between the germline ends. The CDR3 consists of 14 residues. CDR3 DNA: TGTGCCAGCAGTTTGCAAGGGATTGGTGAAAAACTGTTTTTT. Encoded protein: CASSLQGIGEKLFF.

The chain couples TRBV7-2 to TRBJ2-2; 9 positions match TRBD2. Germline CDR1 SGHTA, CDR2 FQGNSA. J lost 0 bases, V lost 5 bases, and 13 bases had no gene match. The CDR3 is 19 amino acids. CDR3 DNA sequence: TGTGCCAGCAGCCTAAGCTGGGCGAGCGGGAGGTCGAACACCGGGGAGCTGTTTTTT. It translates to CASSLSWASGRSNTGELFF.

This clonotype was found a few times. The genes are TRBV20-1 and TRBJ2-5; the D gene could be TRBD1 or TRBD2 (5 bases each). The CDR3 is 13 residues long. Trimming left V 1 base short and J 5 bases short, with 11 bases between. Germline V CDR1 and CDR2: DFQATT, SNEGSKA (reference sequence). CDR3: CSARVPGGETQYF. The CDR3 bases are TGCAGTGCTAGAGTGCCTGGGGGTGAGACCCAGTACTTC.

The sample holds many counts of this clonotype. The CDR3, as DNA: TGTGCCAGCAATTCGAAGGGACTAGCGGGAAATGAGCAGTTCTTC. Translation gives CASNSKGLAGNEQFF. The rearrangement uses TRBV12-3 or TRBV12-4 and TRBJ2-1, with 13 nucleotides matching TRBD2. V shed 7 bases and J 7 bases; nucleotides not matched to a gene: 7. The length of the CDR3 is 15 residues.

The V and J genes are TRBV6-2 or TRBV6-3 and TRBJ2-3; TRBD2 agrees at 12 bases. The ends lost 3 bases at V and 1 base at J; junction bases unmatched: 11. CDR1 and CDR2 (germline): MNHEY, SVGEGT. The CDR3 covers 19 residues. The CDR3 DNA reads as TGTGCCAGCAGTTATCACCCCGGGACTAGCGGGCCGGGCACAGATACGCAGTATTTT. Translating gives CASSYHPGTSGPGTDTQYF.

The chain recombines TRBV6-1 with TRBJ2-6, with 8 bases aligning to TRBD2. The CDR3 sequence is 16 residues long. Germline V gene sequence: CDR1 MNHNS, CDR2 SASEGT. J lost 1 base, V lost 4 bases, and 3 bases had no gene match. The CDR3 DNA sequence: TGTGCCAGCAGTGCGGGAGGGGGATCTGGGGCCAACGTCCTGACTTTC. Amino acid sequence: CASSAGGGSGANVLTF.

V usage is TRBV4-2 and J usage is TRBJ2-3; D gene unclear. Germline CDR1 LGHNA, CDR2 YNFKEQ. Trimming cost V 0 bases and J 0 bases, with 7 bases left between them. This CDR3 is 15 amino acids long. In nucleotides, the CDR3 is TGTGCCAGCAGCCAAGACGAACTTAGCACAGATACGCAGTATTTT. Translation: CASSQDELSTDTQYF.

The CDR3 loop reads CASSYRAVAAYEQYF. Here the CDR3 DNA reads TGTGCCAGCAGTTACAGGGCAGTAGCTGCCTACGAGCAGTACTTC. The chain is built from TRBV6-2 or TRBV6-3 and TRBJ2-7; no firm D call. Germline V gene data show CDR1 as MNHEY and CDR2 as SVGEGT. CDR3 size: 15 residues. V was clipped by 2 bases and J by 2 bases, with 13 bases between them.

This sequence joins TRBV4-1 and TRBJ2-5, with D possibly TRBD1 on 5 matching bases. This CDR3 has 14 residues. The germline V gene has CDR1 MGHRA and CDR2 YSYEKL. V was cut by 3 bases and J by 1 base, with 9 bases left in between. The CDR3 here is CASSHGDSQETQYF. The CDR3 DNA follows: TGCGCCAGCAGCCACGGCGACAGCCAAGAGACCCAGTACTTC.